This entry lists 14 T cell receptor beta chains sequenced from one sample in a study of shared clonotypes between healthy human individuals. Naive CD8 cells comprised CD45RO-negative, CCR7-positively selected cells, excluding terminally differentiated effector memory CD45RA+ cells. Profiling relied on immunoSEQ multiplex PCR, and the TCRdb table lists in-frame clones only, not all of them. The data show fewer than 850,000 clones, with 90% to 97% seen just once and roughly 0.23% held by the top ten. Sequenced material: naive CD8+ T cells sorted from blood. These receptors originate from a man aged 25 to 40 in good health.

The CDR3 is CASSPLTSGRYEQYF. CDR3 sequence (DNA): TGTGCCAGCAGTCCCCTGACTAGCGGGAGGTACGAGCAGTACTTC. The gene calls are TRBV25-1 and TRBJ2-7, with 13 bases identical to TRBD2. The CDR3 spans 15 residues. Germline CDR1 and CDR2: MGHDK and SYGVNS. The ends lost 5 bases at V and 4 bases at J; junction bases unmatched: 5.

The chain is built from TRBV5-6 and TRBJ1-1; D unresolved. CDR3 size: 16 residues. Germline CDR1 SGHDT, CDR2 YYEEEE. Trimming stripped 2 bases from V and 4 bases from J, with 18 bases between. CDR3 DNA: TGTGCCAGCAGCTTCGCCTCAGACGGGTGGTTCACTGAAGCTTTCTTT. It specifies CASSFASDGWFTEAFF. The entire variable domain, with the rest obtained from reference TRBV5-6 and TRBJ1-1, is as follows: DAGVTQSPTHLIKTRGQQVTLRCSPKSGHDTVSWYQQALGQGPQFIFQYYEEEERQRGNFPDRFSGHQFPNYSSELNVNALLLGDSALYLCASSFASDGWFTEAFFGQGTRLTVV.

V gene TRBV4-1 combines with J gene TRBJ2-7; the match to TRBD2 covers 7 bases. The CDR3 is made up of 17 amino acids. Germline V gene sequence: CDR1 MGHRA, CDR2 YSYEKL. Trimming at V came to 3 bases and at J to 2 bases, leaving 13 bases not matched to a gene. CDR3 residues: CASSQITAGDAPYEQYF. The DNA of the CDR3 is TGCGCCAGCAGCCAGATCACGGCGGGGGATGCCCCCTACGAGCAGTACTTC.

As concerns this clone: The same CDR3 is also encoded by other DNA sequences in this sample. The chain joins TRBV7-8 to TRBJ2-2; no clear D gene. In germline, CDR1 is SGHVS, CDR2 FQNEAQ. The CDR3 is 14 amino acids. The V and J ends lost 3 bases and 2 bases respectively, with 7 bases between them. The CDR3 spells CASSFLGNTGELFF. CDR3 nucleotide sequence: TGTGCCAGCAGCTTCCTAGGAAACACCGGGGAGCTGTTTTTT.

This chain uses TRBV27 with TRBJ2-2, with D tentatively TRBD2 (6 bases). There are 13 residues in the CDR3. Between the trimmed V and J ends, which lost 6 bases and 6 bases, there was a span of 11 bases. Germline values: CDR1 MNHEY, CDR2 SMNVEV (reference sequence). The CDR3 region has the DNA TGTGCCAGCAGCCTGGGGGGTCCCGGGGAGCTGTTTTTT. The encoded protein is CASSLGGPGELFF.

The J gene is TRBJ2-1, the V gene TRBV6-5, with TRBD2 matching over 8 bases. Trimming took 6 bases from V and 1 from J; bases not matched to a gene: 5. The CDR3 consists of 15 residues. Germline assignment: CDR1 MNHEY and CDR2 SVGAGI. In DNA form, the CDR3 reads TGTGCCAGCAGGTTAAGCGGGAGTTCCTACAATGAGCAGTTCTTC. Its translation: CASRLSGSSYNEQFF.

This clone was recorded only once. V is TRBV4-2 and J is TRBJ2-1, with TRBD1 matching 8 bases. V trimming: 5 bases; J trimming: 4 bases; junction bases outside the gene matches: 19. CDR1 and CDR2 from the germline V gene are LGHNA and YNFKEQ. The CDR3 is 19 amino acids. In nucleotides, the CDR3 is TGTGCCAGCAGCTCGAGGCCCTCAGGGGGCGCTTCCCGTTACAATGAGCAGTTCTTC. It encodes CASSSRPSGGASRYNEQFF.

The rearrangement links TRBV6-1 to TRBJ2-7, with D perhaps TRBD2 (5 bases). This CDR3 has 14 residues. V gave up 3 bases and J gave up 4 bases, with 13 bases separating them. CDR1 and CDR2 from the germline V gene are MNHNS and SASEGT. The DNA for the CDR3 is TGTGCCAGCAGTGATGTGGTGAGCGGATACGAGCAGTACTTC. Translation gives CASSDVVSGYEQYF.

Only one count was recorded for this clone. The junction differs from germline at one of its ends, possibly a read error. This rearrangement joins TRBV7-9 to TRBJ1-1, with TRBD1 matching 8 bases. This CDR3 comprises 13 residues. Germline CDR1 and CDR2: SEHNR and FQNEAQ (reference sequence). CDR3 sequence (DNA): TGTGCCAGCAGGTTAGGACAGGGCACTGAAGCTTTCTTT. It encodes CASRLGQGTEAFF.

A remark on this clone: Without the conserved terminal phenylalanine or tryptophan, this CDR3 likely stems from a read error. It is unclear where the CDR3 begins or ends on the DNA, so no DNA is shown, and the CDR3 is as TCRdb lists it. V and J are TRBV19 and TRBJ2-7; no DNA check was done on the table's D call, TRBD2. The CDR3 extends over 15 residues, inclusive of both ends. The germline CDR1 and CDR2 sequences are LNHDA and SQIVND (reference sequence). The CDR3 loop is CAKPSKGVAGAPSEL.

This sequence joins TRBV5-1 and TRBJ1-2; a weak D match, TRBD1 (6 bases). Trimming shortened V by 1 base and J by 0 bases, and 13 bases separated the two germline ends. Germline V gene data show CDR1 as SGHRS and CDR2 as YFSETQ. This CDR3 is 16 amino acids long. The chain's CDR3 is CASSLKMDSANYGYTF. The CDR3 region has the DNA TGCGCCAGCAGCTTGAAAATGGACAGTGCTAACTATGGCTACACCTTC.

This chain joins TRBV27 and TRBJ2-5, with a possible D match to TRBD2 (6 bases). Trimming shortened V by 2 bases and J by 5 bases, and 15 bases separated the two germline ends. The germline gives CDR1 MNHEY, CDR2 SMNVEV (reference sequence). This CDR3 region has 15 residues. The CDR3 reads CASSLGVGLSETQYF. In nucleotides, the CDR3 is TGTGCCAGCAGTTTAGGGGTAGGACTATCGGAGACCCAGTACTTC.

This clone was observed a few times. The chain joins TRBV25-1 to TRBJ2-1; D is unclear. Per germline, CDR1 MGHDK and CDR2 SYGVNS. Trimming removed 2 bases from V and 6 bases from J, with 2 bases in between. This CDR3 region has 11 residues. CDR3 DNA: TGTGCCAGCAGTGAAGCCAATGAGCAGTTCTTC. It translates to CASSEANEQFF.

This chain uses TRBV7-9 with TRBJ2-7; TRBD1 matches 7 bases. Germline loops: CDR1 SEHNR, CDR2 FQNEAQ (reference sequence). This CDR3 contains 18 residues. V trimming: 5 bases; J trimming: 0 bases; junction bases outside the gene matches: 16. For the CDR3, the DNA is TGTGCCAGCAGCCCCCTTACTGACAGGGCGCTTTTCTCCTACGAGCAGTACTTC. Amino acid sequence: CASSPLTDRALFSYEQYF. Using reference TRBV7-9 and TRBJ2-7 for the parts outside the CDR3, the full variable domain is DTGVSQNPRHKITKRGQNVTFRCDPISEHNRLYWYRQTLGQGPEFLTYFQNEAQLEKSRLLSDRFSAERPKGSFSTLEIQRTEQGDSAMYLCASSPLTDRALFSYEQYFGPGTRLTVT.